Below, 25 T cell receptor beta chains from the same sample are listed, as sequenced in a study of regulatory and conventional T cells in RAG deficiency. Assay used: immunoSEQ multiplex PCR; TCRdb lists only in-frame clones, some missing. The profile covers several thousand clones, with about 93% appearing a single time and around 1.6% taken by the ten largest. Blood CD4+ CD25-high CD127-low regulatory T cells supplied the genomic DNA template. The sample also formed part of further work on regulatory T cells. Turning to that study: Primers: 52 TRBV forward and 13 TRBJ reverse.

Sequenced input: CD127- CD25+ CD4+ Tregs sorted from blood. The receptor source for this set is a human donor in good health.

This clone was counted only a few times. CDR3 sequence (DNA): TGTGCCATCGGAGTAGGGGGCATGAACACTGAAGCTTTCTTT. Protein: CAIGVGGMNTEAFF. The V and J genes are TRBV10-3 and TRBJ1-1; TRBD1 matches 7 bases. This CDR3 has 14 amino acids. V shed 8 bases, J shed 0 bases, and the junction held 6 bases outside the gene matches. CDR1 is ENHRY and CDR2 is SYGVKD in the germline V gene.

The rearrangement links TRBV30 to TRBJ2-3; 9 positions agree with TRBD1. The CDR3 totals 17 residues. The germline V gene encodes CDR1 GTSNPN and CDR2 SVGIG (reference sequence). Trimming cost V 1 base and J 6 bases; bases outside gene matches: 14. The CDR3 nucleotides are TGTGCCTGGAGTGAGGGGGGCCGGGACAGGGCGTCGGATACGCAGTATTTT. Translation: CAWSEGGRDRASDTQYF.

In DNA form, the CDR3 reads TGTGCCAGCAGCCACATCGGACAGGGGGGAGGGAATGAGCAGTTCTTC. It codes for CASSHIGQGGGNEQFF. The chain links TRBV7-3 to TRBJ2-1, with TRBD1 matching 10 bases. The CDR3 totals 16 residues. The V gene's germline CDR1 is SGHTA and CDR2 FQGTGA. V was pared by 5 bases and J by 7 bases, with 11 bases of the junction left unmatched. Looking up the rest from reference TRBV7-3 and TRBJ2-1 gives the full variable domain: GAGVSQTPSNKVTEKGKYVELRCDPISGHTALYWYRQSLGQGPEFLIYFQGTGAADDSGLPNDRFFAVRPEGSVSTLKIQRTERGDSAVYLCASSHIGQGGGNEQFFGPGTRLTVL.

V is TRBV6-1 and J is TRBJ1-2; 10 nucleotides match TRBD1. Germline CDR1 MNHNS, CDR2 SASEGT. V shed 4 bases, J shed 8 bases, and the junction held 7 bases outside the gene matches. The CDR3 extends over 14 amino acids. The CDR3 spells CASSAPGQGFGYTF. CDR3 coding DNA: TGTGCCAGCAGTGCTCCGGGACAGGGGTTCGGCTACACCTTC.

As for this clone: At the DNA level, this CDR3 is encoded by other sequences in the same sample as well. The rearrangement joins TRBV15 to TRBJ2-7; D perhaps matches TRBD1 (6 bases). CDR1 is LNHNV, CDR2 YYDKDF, per germline (reference sequence). Trimming stripped 0 bases from V and 1 base from J, with 16 bases between. The CDR3 length is 17 residues. The CDR3 here is CATSRDKIAGQSYEQYF. Here the CDR3 DNA reads TGTGCCACCAGCAGAGATAAGATAGCCGGACAGTCCTACGAGCAGTACTTC. Based on the CDR3 plus reference TRBV15 and TRBJ2-7, the full variable domain is DAMVIQNPRYQVTQFGKPVTLSCSQTLNHNVMYWYQQKSSQAPKLLFHYYDKDFNNEADTPDNFQSRRPNTSFCFLDIRSPGLGDTAMYLCATSRDKIAGQSYEQYFGPGTRLTVT.

The CDR3 reads CAISARNSPLHF. In DNA, the CDR3 is TGTGCCATCAGTGCTCGGAATTCACCCCTCCACTTT. The chain is built from TRBV10-3 and TRBJ1-6; D is uncertain. The CDR3 has 12 amino acids. Trimming removed 4 bases from V and 7 bases from J, with 5 bases in between. Germline V lookup: CDR1 ENHRY, CDR2 SYGVKD.

V usage is TRBV5-8 and J usage is TRBJ1-2, with D perhaps TRBD1 (5 bases). CDR1 is SGHTS, CDR2 YDEGEE, per germline. The CDR3 is made up of 12 amino acids. V was trimmed by 2 bases and J by 4 bases, leaving 6 bases between them. The CDR3: CASSFDSYGYTF. The CDR3 region has the DNA TGTGCCAGCAGCTTTGACAGCTATGGCTACACCTTC.

The V gene is TRBV18, the J gene TRBJ1-2, with 8 bases lining up with TRBD1. J gave up 3 bases and V 0 bases, and 9 bases lay outside the gene matches. The CDR3 runs to 17 residues. CDR1 KGHSH and CDR2 LQKENI come from the germline V gene. CDR3 in DNA: TGTGCCAGCTCACCACCTTCGGTGGCAGGGGGCCACTATGGCTACACCTTC. It translates to CASSPPSVAGGHYGYTF.

This chain uses TRBV29-1 with TRBJ1-1, with 8 bases aligning to TRBD1. The germline gives CDR1 SQVTM, CDR2 ANQGSEA. The CDR3 contains 14 residues. J gave up 0 bases and V 7 bases, and 7 bases lay outside the gene matches. CDR3: CSARDRLLNTEAFF. In nucleotides, the CDR3 is TGCAGCGCCCGGGACAGGCTGCTGAACACTGAAGCTTTCTTT.

The genes are TRBV5-1 and TRBJ2-7; 10 nucleotides align to TRBD1. Germline V gene sequence: CDR1 SGHRS, CDR2 YFSETQ. V lost 4 bases and J lost 1; bases outside the gene matches: 5. The CDR3 covers 15 residues. This chain's CDR3 is CASSERDRGSYEQYF. The CDR3 bases are TGCGCCAGCAGCGAAAGGGACAGGGGATCCTACGAGCAGTACTTC.

The chain uses TRBV20-1 and TRBJ1-1; D is undetermined. This CDR3 is built from 11 residues. V was clipped by 3 bases and J by 6 bases, with 8 bases between them. Germline V gene lookup returns CDR1 DFQATT and CDR2 SNEGSKA (reference sequence). The CDR3 region has the DNA TGCAGTGCTAGGAAAGCTTCTGAAGCTTTCTTT. Its translation is CSARKASEAFF.

This sequence joins TRBV29-1 and TRBJ2-7; D gene uncertain. CDR1 is SQVTM and CDR2 is ANQGSEA in the germline V gene. V was clipped by 0 bases and J by 0 bases, with 9 bases between them. The CDR3 has 14 amino acids. This chain's CDR3 is CSVEEDSISYEQYF. The DNA of the CDR3 is TGCAGCGTTGAAGAAGATAGCATCTCCTACGAGCAGTACTTC.

The chain combines TRBV29-1 with TRBJ2-2, with D uncertain. CDR1 and CDR2 from the germline V gene are SQVTM and ANQGSEA. V shed 7 bases and J shed 1 base, with 22 bases lying between them. The CDR3 is made up of 17 amino acids. The CDR3 sequence: CSAVIDLWPLNTGELFF. As DNA, the CDR3 is TGCAGCGCCGTGATTGACTTATGGCCACTGAACACCGGGGAGCTGTTTTTT.

This clone appeared once. J is TRBJ2-5 and V is TRBV5-4; D might be TRBD2 (6 bases). Germline V gene sequence: CDR1 SGHNT, CDR2 YYREEE (reference sequence). The CDR3 sequence is 15 residues long. V shed 4 bases and J shed 5 bases, with 18 bases lying between them. CDR3 coding DNA: TGTGCCAGCAGCCCCGGAGGGCTAGCGAGCGAGACCCAGTACTTC. It translates to CASSPGGLASETQYF. The variable domain in full, with the rest retrieved from reference TRBV5-4 and TRBJ2-5, is ETGVTQSPTHLIKTRGQQVTLRCSSQSGHNTVSWYQQALGQGPQFIFQYYREEENGRGNFPPRFSGLQFPNYSSELNVNALELDDSALYLCASSPGGLASETQYFGPGTRLLVL.

This chain connects TRBV11-2 to TRBJ1-1, with 7 bases lining up with TRBD1. J lost 14 bases, V lost 5 bases, and 14 bases had no gene match. The CDR3 totals 13 residues. Germline assignment: CDR1 SGHAT and CDR2 FQNNGV. CDR3 nucleotides: TGTGCCAGCAGCCCCACAGGGGATCGGTCGTCCTTCTTT. It yields the protein CASSPTGDRSSFF.

The V call is TRBV6-1, the J call TRBJ1-1; 7 nucleotides agree with TRBD1. CDR1 and CDR2 from the germline V gene are MNHNS and SASEGT. With 3 bases clipped from V and 1 base from J, the junction kept 5 bases outside the gene matches. This CDR3 comprises 15 residues. The CDR3 DNA follows: TGTGCCAGCAGTGACCGACAGGGACCGAACACTGAAGCTTTCTTT. This codes for CASSDRQGPNTEAFF.

The chain combines TRBV4-3 with TRBJ2-7; no clear D. Germline V gene data show CDR1 as LGHNA and CDR2 as YSLEER. V lost 0 bases and J 5 bases, leaving 14 bases between the germline ends. CDR3 length: 15 amino acids. DNA of the CDR3: TGCGCCAGCAGCCAAGATGGAGCCTCGCGCGACGAGCAGTACTTC. It yields the protein CASSQDGASRDEQYF.

The J gene is TRBJ2-1, the V gene TRBV5-1; D unresolved. Germline V gene sequence: CDR1 SGHRS, CDR2 YFSETQ. CDR3 length equals 11 residues. The ends were cut back, 1 base at V and 8 bases at J, with 4 bases in the middle. CDR3 sequence: CASSLRDEQFF. Here the CDR3 DNA reads TGCGCCAGCAGCTTGCGGGATGAGCAGTTCTTC.

CDR3 residues: CASSPDRDDQPQHF. The CDR3 bases are TGTGCCAGCAGTCCCGACAGGGACGATCAGCCCCAGCATTTT. V and J are TRBV2 and TRBJ1-5; 7 nucleotides line up with TRBD1. The germline V gene encodes CDR1 SNHLY and CDR2 FYNNEI. The junction had 6 bases not matched to a gene; V was cut back by 5 bases and J by 5 bases. The CDR3 has 14 amino acids.

This rearrangement joins TRBV7-2 to TRBJ2-7, with 10 bases fitting TRBD2. Germline loops: CDR1 SGHTA, CDR2 FQGNSA. CDR3 length equals 18 residues. The V gene end was trimmed by 0 bases and the J gene end by 1 base; junction bases not matched to a gene: 9. The CDR3, as DNA: TGTGCCAGCAGCTTAGCGTATACGGGACTAGCGACTTCCTACGAGCAGTACTTC. Encoded protein: CASSLAYTGLATSYEQYF.

The chain recombines TRBV7-2 with TRBJ1-3, with 9 bases aligning to TRBD1. The ends lost 3 bases at V and 0 bases at J; junction bases unmatched: 3. From germline, CDR1 is SGHTA and CDR2 FQGNSA. This CDR3 contains 16 residues. The CDR3 is CASSLDRGSSGNTIYF. As DNA, the CDR3 is TGTGCCAGCAGCTTGGACAGGGGTTCCTCTGGAAACACCATATATTTT.

The V gene is TRBV14, the J gene TRBJ2-7; 7 positions agree with TRBD1. Germline-derived CDR1 and CDR2 are SGHDN and FVKESK. The CDR3 is 16 residues long. Germline trimming cut 0 bases from V and 5 bases from J; bases unmatched to any gene: 10. The CDR3 nucleotides are TGTGCCAGCAGCCAAGATCTTAGAGGGGGCTTCGACGAGCAGTACTTC. Translating gives CASSQDLRGGFDEQYF. Variable domain in full (rest from reference TRBV14 and TRBJ2-7): EAGVTQFPSHSVIEKGQTVTLRCDPISGHDNLYWYRRVMGKEIKFLLHFVKESKQDESGMPNNRFLAERTGGTYSTLKVQPAELEDSGVYFCASSQDLRGGFDEQYFGPGTRLTVT.

This chain joins TRBV19 and TRBJ1-5; a possible D gene is TRBD1 (5 bases). V was trimmed by 6 bases and J by 6 bases, leaving 15 bases between them. The germline V gene encodes CDR1 LNHDA and CDR2 SQIVND (reference sequence). This CDR3 has 14 residues. The CDR3 DNA follows: TGTGCCAGTAGATCTCCGGGGGAGGTTCAGCCCCAGCATTTT. As protein: CASRSPGEVQPQHF.

The genes are TRBV7-9 and TRBJ1-1, with no clear D. V was trimmed by 5 bases and J by 7 bases, leaving 17 bases between them. Germline V CDR1 and CDR2: SEHNR, FQNEAQ (reference sequence). The CDR3 loop spans 14 amino acids. This CDR3 reads CASSSGWLRSEAFF. The CDR3 nucleotides are TGTGCCAGCAGCAGTGGGTGGCTAAGGAGTGAAGCTTTCTTT.

The DNA of the CDR3 is TGCGCCAGCAGCTTGGACCCCCGGCGGGGTGGCGAGCAGTACTTC. Residues: CASSLDPRRGGEQYF. The chain is built from TRBV5-1 and TRBJ2-5; a possible D gene is TRBD2 (6 bases). Judging by the DNA end, TRBJ2-7 fits better; the J call may be wrong. The CDR3 spans 15 residues. Germline CDR1 SGHRS, CDR2 YFSETQ.